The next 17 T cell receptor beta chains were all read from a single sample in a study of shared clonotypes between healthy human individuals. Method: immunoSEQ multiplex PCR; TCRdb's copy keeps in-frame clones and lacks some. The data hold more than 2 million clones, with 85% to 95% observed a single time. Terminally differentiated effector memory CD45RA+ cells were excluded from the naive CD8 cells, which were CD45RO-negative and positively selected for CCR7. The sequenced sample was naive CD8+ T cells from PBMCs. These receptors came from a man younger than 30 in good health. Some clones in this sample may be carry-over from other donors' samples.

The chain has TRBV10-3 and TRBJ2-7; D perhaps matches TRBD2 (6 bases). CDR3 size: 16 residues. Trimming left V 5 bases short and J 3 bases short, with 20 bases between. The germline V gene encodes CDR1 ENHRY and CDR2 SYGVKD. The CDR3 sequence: CAISPTGREFGYEQYF. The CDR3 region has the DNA TGTGCCATCAGTCCGACTGGACGGGAGTTCGGCTACGAGCAGTACTTC.

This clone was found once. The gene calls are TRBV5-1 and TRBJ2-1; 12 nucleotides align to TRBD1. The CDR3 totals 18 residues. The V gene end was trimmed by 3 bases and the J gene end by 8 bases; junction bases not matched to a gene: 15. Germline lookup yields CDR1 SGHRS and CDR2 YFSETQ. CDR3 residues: CASSSMMLGTGGLDEQFF. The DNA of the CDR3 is TGCGCCAGCAGCTCAATGATGTTGGGGACAGGGGGCCTCGATGAGCAGTTCTTC.

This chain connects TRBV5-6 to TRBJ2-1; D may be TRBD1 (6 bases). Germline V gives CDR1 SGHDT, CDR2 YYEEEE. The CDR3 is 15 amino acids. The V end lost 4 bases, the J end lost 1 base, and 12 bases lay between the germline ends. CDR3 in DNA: TGTGCCAGCAGCGCTATAAGGGGGTCCTACAATGAGCAGTTCTTC. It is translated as CASSAIRGSYNEQFF.

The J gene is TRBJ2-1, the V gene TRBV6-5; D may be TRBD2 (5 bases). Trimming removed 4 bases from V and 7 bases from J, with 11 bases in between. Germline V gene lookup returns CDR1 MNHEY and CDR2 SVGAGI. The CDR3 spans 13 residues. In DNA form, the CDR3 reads TGTGCCAGCAGTTCCTGGACTGGAAATGAGCAGTTCTTC. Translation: CASSSWTGNEQFF.

CDR3 protein: CASSIMRNQPQHF. For the CDR3, the DNA is TGTGCCAGTAGTATAATGCGCAATCAGCCCCAGCATTTT. The chain joins TRBV19 to TRBJ1-5, with D unresolved. The germline V gene has CDR1 LNHDA and CDR2 SQIVND (reference sequence). CDR3 length: 13 residues. The ends were cut back, 2 bases at V and 2 bases at J, with 4 bases in the middle.

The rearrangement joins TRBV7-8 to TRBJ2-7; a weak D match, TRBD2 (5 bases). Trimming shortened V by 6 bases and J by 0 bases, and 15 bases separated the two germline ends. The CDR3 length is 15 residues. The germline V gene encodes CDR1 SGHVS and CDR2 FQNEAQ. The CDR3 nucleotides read TGTGCCAGCAGTTTACTGAGGGCTGACTCCTACGAGCAGTACTTC. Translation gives CASSLLRADSYEQYF. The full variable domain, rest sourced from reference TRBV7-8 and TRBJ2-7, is GAGVSQSPRYKVAKRGQDVALRCDPISGHVSLFWYQQALGQGPEFLTYFQNEAQLDKSGLPSDRFFAERPEGSVSTLKIQRTQQEDSAVYLCASSLLRADSYEQYFGPGTRLTVT.

The CDR3 nucleotides read TGTGCCAGCAGCGGCCACAGGGCCCCCTATGGCTACACCTTC. Translated, it gives CASSGHRAPYGYTF. This chain uses TRBV27 with TRBJ1-2; D might be TRBD1 (6 bases). V was pared by 6 bases and J by 4 bases, with 15 bases between. Looked up from germline, CDR1 is MNHEY and CDR2 is SMNVEV (reference sequence). This CDR3 is built from 14 residues.

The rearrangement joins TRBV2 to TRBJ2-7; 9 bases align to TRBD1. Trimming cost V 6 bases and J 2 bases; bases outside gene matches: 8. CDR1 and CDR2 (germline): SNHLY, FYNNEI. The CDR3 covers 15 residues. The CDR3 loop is CASRTPGQGTYEQYF. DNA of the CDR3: TGTGCCAGCAGAACTCCGGGACAGGGTACCTACGAGCAGTACTTC.

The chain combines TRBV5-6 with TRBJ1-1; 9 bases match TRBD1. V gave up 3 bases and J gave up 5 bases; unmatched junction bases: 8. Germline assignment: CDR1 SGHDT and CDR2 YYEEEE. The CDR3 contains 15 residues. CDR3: CASSWGTGRWTEAFF. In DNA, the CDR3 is TGTGCCAGCAGCTGGGGGACAGGGCGGTGGACTGAAGCTTTCTTT.

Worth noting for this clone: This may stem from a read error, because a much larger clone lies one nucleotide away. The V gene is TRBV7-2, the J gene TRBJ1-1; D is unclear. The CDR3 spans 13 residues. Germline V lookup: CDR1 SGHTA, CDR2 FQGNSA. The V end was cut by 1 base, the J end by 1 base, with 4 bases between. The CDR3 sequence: CASSLGQNTEAFF. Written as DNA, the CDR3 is TGTGCCAGCAGCTTAGGACAGAACACTGAAGCTTTCTTT.

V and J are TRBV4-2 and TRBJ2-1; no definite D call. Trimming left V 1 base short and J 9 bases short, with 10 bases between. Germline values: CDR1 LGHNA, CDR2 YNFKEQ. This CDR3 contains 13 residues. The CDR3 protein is CASSQVIWSEQFF. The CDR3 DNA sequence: TGTGCCAGCAGCCAAGTAATCTGGAGTGAGCAGTTCTTC.

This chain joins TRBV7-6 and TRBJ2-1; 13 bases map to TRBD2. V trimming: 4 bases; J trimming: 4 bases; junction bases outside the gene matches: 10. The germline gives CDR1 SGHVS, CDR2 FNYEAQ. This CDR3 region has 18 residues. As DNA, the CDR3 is TGTGCCAGCAGCTCAGGGACTAGCGGGATGGCACTATACAATGAGCAGTTCTTC. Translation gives CASSSGTSGMALYNEQFF. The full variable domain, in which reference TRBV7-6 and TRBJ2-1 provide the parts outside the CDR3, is GAGVSQSPRYKVTKRGQDVALRCDPISGHVSLYWYRQALGQGPEFLTYFNYEAQQDKSGLPNDRFSAERPEGSISTLTIQRTEQRDSAMYRCASSSGTSGMALYNEQFFGPGTRLTVL.

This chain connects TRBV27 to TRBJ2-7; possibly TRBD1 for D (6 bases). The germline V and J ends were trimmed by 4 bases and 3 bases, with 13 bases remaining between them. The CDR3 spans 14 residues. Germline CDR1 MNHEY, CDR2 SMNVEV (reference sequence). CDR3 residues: CASSWVPGHYEQYF. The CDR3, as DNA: TGTGCCAGCAGTTGGGTCCCGGGACACTACGAGCAGTACTTC.

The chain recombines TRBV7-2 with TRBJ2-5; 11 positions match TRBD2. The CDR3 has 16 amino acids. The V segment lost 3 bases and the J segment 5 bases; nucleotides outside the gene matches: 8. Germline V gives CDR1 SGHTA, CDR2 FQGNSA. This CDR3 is CASSFSGRGRKETQYF. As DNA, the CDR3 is TGTGCCAGCAGCTTTAGCGGGAGGGGGAGGAAGGAGACCCAGTACTTC.

CDR3 residues: CASSLSREYSYEQYF. The CDR3 region has the DNA TGTGCCAGCAGCTTATCGAGGGAGTATAGCTACGAGCAGTACTTC. The chain links TRBV7-9 to TRBJ2-7, with D tentatively TRBD2 (5 bases). Germline CDR1 reads SEHNR; CDR2 reads FQNEAQ (reference sequence). The CDR3 runs to 15 residues. V shed 2 bases and J shed 3 bases, with 14 bases lying between them. The variable domain in full, with the rest retrieved from reference TRBV7-9 and TRBJ2-7, is DTGVSQNPRHKITKRGQNVTFRCDPISEHNRLYWYRQTLGQGPEFLTYFQNEAQLEKSRLLSDRFSAERPKGSFSTLEIQRTEQGDSAMYLCASSLSREYSYEQYFGPGTRLTVT.

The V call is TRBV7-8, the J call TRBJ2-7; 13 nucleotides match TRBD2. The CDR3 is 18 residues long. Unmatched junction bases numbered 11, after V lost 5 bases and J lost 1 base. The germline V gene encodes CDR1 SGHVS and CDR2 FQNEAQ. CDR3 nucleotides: TGTGCCAGCAGCCGGACTAGCGGGAGAATCGGTAAATCCTACGAGCAGTACTTC. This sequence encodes CASSRTSGRIGKSYEQYF. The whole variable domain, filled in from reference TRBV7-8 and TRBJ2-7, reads GAGVSQSPRYKVAKRGQDVALRCDPISGHVSLFWYQQALGQGPEFLTYFQNEAQLDKSGLPSDRFFAERPEGSVSTLKIQRTQQEDSAVYLCASSRTSGRIGKSYEQYFGPGTRLTVT.

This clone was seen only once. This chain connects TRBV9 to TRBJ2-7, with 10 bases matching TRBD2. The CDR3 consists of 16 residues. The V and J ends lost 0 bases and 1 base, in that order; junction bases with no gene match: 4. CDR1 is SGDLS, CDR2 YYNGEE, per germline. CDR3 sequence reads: CASSVDPSGSSYEQYF. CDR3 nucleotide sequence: TGTGCCAGCAGCGTAGACCCTAGCGGGAGTTCCTACGAGCAGTACTTC.